This T cell receptor beta chain is from a study of Ad26.COV2.S vaccination and SARS-CoV-2 variants. Using immunoSEQ multiplex PCR, the repertoire was profiled, and TCRdb retains in-frame clones only, with some absent. The table lists 290,000 or so clones, 87% of them singletons. Treatment given: over 15 received Ad26.COV2.S at low or high dose, single or two shots; 5 received placebo; per-sample allocation not given. At day 63 after the first vaccine or placebo injection, samples were drawn. Trimming removed 5 bases from V and 3 bases from J; junction bases left unmatched: 9. This CDR3 is built from 15 residues. Looked up from germline, CDR1 is SNHLY and CDR2 is FYNNEI.

The receptor's source is a person between 18 and 59 years old who received the Ad26.COV2.S COVID-19 vaccine or a placebo. The chain employs TRBV2 and TRBJ2-7, with 8 bases that match TRBD1. Sequencing was performed on peripheral blood, taken in a trial of Ad26.COV2.S vaccine versus placebo. CDR3 bases: TGTGCCAGCAGTAGCTACAGGGGGATGAACTACGAGCAGTACTTC. Encoded protein: CASSSYRGMNYEQYF.